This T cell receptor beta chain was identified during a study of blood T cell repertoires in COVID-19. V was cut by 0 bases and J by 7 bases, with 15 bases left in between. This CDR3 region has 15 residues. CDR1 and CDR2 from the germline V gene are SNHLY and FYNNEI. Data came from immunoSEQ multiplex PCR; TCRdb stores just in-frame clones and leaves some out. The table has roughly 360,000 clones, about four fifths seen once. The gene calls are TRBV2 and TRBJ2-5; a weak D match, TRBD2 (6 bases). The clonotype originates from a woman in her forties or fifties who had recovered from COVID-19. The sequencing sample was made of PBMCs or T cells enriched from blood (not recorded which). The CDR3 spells CASSEARGLVGTQYF. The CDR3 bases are TGTGCCAGCAGTGAAGCGCGGGGTTTGGTCGGGACCCAGTACTTC.